This T cell receptor beta chain was sequenced in a study of blood T cell repertoires in COVID-19. Across the study: Collection of acute and convalescent COVID-19 samples took place in the United States, Italy and Spain. PBMCs, B-cell-depleted T cells, or T cells provided the cDNA or gDNA that made up the material.

In the authors' workflow: Estimates of nucleated cell counts were drawn from the amplification of reference gene primers. Generated by immunoSEQ multiplex PCR, the TCRdb table keeps only in-frame clones and is missing some. The V and J calls and the clone size are those of that table, but D and trimming were determined from the DNA. This sample has tens of thousands of clones, with approximately 88% found just once. The CDR3 has 17 residues. Trimming shortened V by 0 bases and J by 1 base, and 13 bases separated the two germline ends. The germline V gene encodes CDR1 LGHNT and CDR2 FRNRAP. This clone was counted a single time.

Sequencing used peripheral blood. The V call is TRBV12-5, the J call TRBJ1-5; D uncertain. The sequence derives from a human donor with active COVID-19. The donor label of this sample is uncertain. CDR3 DNA: TGTGCTAGTGGTTTGGTACCTGGGTGGAGGAGCAATCAGCCCCAGCATTTT. It specifies CASGLVPGWRSNQPQHF. The whole variable domain, remainder taken from reference TRBV12-5 and TRBJ1-5, is DARVTQTPRHKVTEMGQEVTMRCQPILGHNTVFWYRQTMMQGLELLAYFRNRAPLDDSGMPKDRFSAEMPDATLATLKIQPSEPRDSAVYFCASGLVPGWRSNQPQHFGDGTRLSIL.